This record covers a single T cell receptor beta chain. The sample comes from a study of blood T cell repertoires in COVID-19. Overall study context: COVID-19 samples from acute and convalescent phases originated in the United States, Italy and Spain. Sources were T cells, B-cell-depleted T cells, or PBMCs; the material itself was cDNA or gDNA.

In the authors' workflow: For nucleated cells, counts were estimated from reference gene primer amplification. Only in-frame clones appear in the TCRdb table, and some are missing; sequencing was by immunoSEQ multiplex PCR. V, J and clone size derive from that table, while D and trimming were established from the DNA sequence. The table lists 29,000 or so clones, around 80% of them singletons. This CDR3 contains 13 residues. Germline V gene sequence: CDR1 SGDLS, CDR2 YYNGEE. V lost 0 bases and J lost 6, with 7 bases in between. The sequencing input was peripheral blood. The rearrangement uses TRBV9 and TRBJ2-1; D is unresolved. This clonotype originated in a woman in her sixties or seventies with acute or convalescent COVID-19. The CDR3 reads CASSVGGFNEQFF. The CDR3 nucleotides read TGTGCCAGCAGCGTAGGCGGCTTCAATGAGCAGTTCTTC.